Listed here are 29 T cell receptor beta chains from one sample, sequenced in a study of CD8+ T cells in alopecia areata. Reverse transcribed after extraction, RNA yielded cDNA as the sequencing template. Using immunoSEQ multiplex PCR, the repertoire was profiled, and TCRdb retains in-frame clones only, with some absent. The sample holds about 210,000 clones, under 70% seen once. Stated treatment: oral pan-JAK inhibitor, 5-10 mg twice daily. The sequencing here drew on CD4+ T cells sorted from blood, taken at week 4, from a patient treated with tofacitinib. The receptor set was obtained from a human donor with alopecia areata.

The rearrangement links TRBV6-1 to TRBJ2-5; the D gene could be TRBD1 or TRBD2 (5 bases each). V lost 4 bases, J lost 6 bases, and 12 bases lay in between. Looked up from germline, CDR1 is MNHNS and CDR2 is SASEGT. There are 13 residues in the CDR3. CDR3 in amino acids: CASSVEGRKTQYF. CDR3 nucleotides: TGTGCCAGCAGTGTAGAGGGGCGCAAGACCCAGTACTTC.

This clone came up once. This rearrangement joins TRBV10-3 to TRBJ1-2; tentative D call: TRBD1 (6 bases). CDR1 and CDR2 (germline): ENHRY, SYGVKD. With 2 bases removed from V and 4 bases from J, the gap between germline ends came to 14 bases. The CDR3 is 15 residues long. CDR3 in DNA: TGTGCCATCAGTGAGGACAGGTCCCGGGTCTATGGCTACACCTTC. Residues: CAISEDRSRVYGYTF.

The table lists this clone with a few counts. This chain links TRBV4-3 with TRBJ2-3, with D uncertain. V was cut by 6 bases and J by 6 bases, with 10 bases left in between. CDR1 LGHNA and CDR2 YSLEER come from the germline V gene. CDR3 length equals 12 residues. The CDR3 reads CASSLPSDTQYF. The CDR3 nucleotides read TGCGCCAGCAGTCTACCATCGGATACGCAGTATTTT.

This clone has a handful of counts. The CDR3 DNA is TGTGCCAGCAGCTTAGTGATTAGCGGGGGCACAGATACGCAGTATTTT. It encodes CASSLVISGGTDTQYF. This rearrangement joins TRBV7-2 to TRBJ2-3; 8 bases are shared with TRBD2. Germline V gene lookup returns CDR1 SGHTA and CDR2 FQGNSA. The CDR3 sequence is 16 residues long. The V and J ends lost 1 base and 1 base, in that order; junction bases with no gene match: 4.

With respect to this clone: With a much larger clone just one base away, this may be a read error. Different DNA sequences within this sample yield the same CDR3. This chain uses TRBV5-4 with TRBJ1-1, with D unresolved. CDR1 is SGHNT and CDR2 is YYREEE in the germline V gene (reference sequence). The CDR3 runs to 11 residues. Trimming left V 2 bases short and J 2 bases short, with 1 base between. CDR3 loop: CASSLNTEAFF. The CDR3 nucleotides read TGTGCCAGCAGCTTAAACACTGAAGCTTTCTTT.

With respect to this clone: This CDR3 is also generated by other DNA sequences in the sample. This chain connects TRBV30 to TRBJ2-1; possibly TRBD2 for D (5 bases). The CDR3 is 13 residues long. CDR1 GTSNPN and CDR2 SVGIG come from the germline V gene (reference sequence). The germline V and J ends were trimmed by 0 bases and 7 bases, with 10 bases remaining between them. CDR3 loop: CAWSVQSGNEQFF. DNA of the CDR3: TGTGCCTGGAGTGTGCAGTCGGGGAATGAGCAGTTCTTC.

The table lists this clone with a few counts. The V call is TRBV7-9, the J call TRBJ2-1, with a weak D call TRBD1 (5 bases). The CDR3 totals 15 residues. Trimming took off 1 base at V and 6 bases at J, with 13 bases between the two ends. The germline gives CDR1 SEHNR, CDR2 FQNEAQ (reference sequence). CDR3 sequence reads: CASSLGQGNRNEQFF. Written as DNA, the CDR3 is TGTGCCAGCAGCTTAGGGCAGGGAAATCGCAATGAGCAGTTCTTC.

The gene calls are TRBV11-3 and TRBJ2-2, with D unresolved. The CDR3 sequence is 12 residues long. Germline-derived CDR1 and CDR2 are SGHNT and YENEEA. The germline V and J ends were trimmed by 5 bases and 6 bases, with 7 bases remaining between them. CDR3 amino acids: CASSPYAGELFF. In DNA, the CDR3 is TGTGCCAGCAGCCCGTACGCCGGGGAGCTGTTTTTT.

The chain joins TRBV7-8 to TRBJ1-6; the D gene is possibly TRBD1 (5 bases). Germline V gene data show CDR1 as SGHVS and CDR2 as FQNEAQ. The CDR3 totals 15 residues. The V gene lost 1 base and the J gene lost 9 bases, with 13 bases spanning the gap. For the CDR3, the DNA is TGTGCCAGCAGCTTAGGCAGGTCGGGGGGTTCACCCCTCCACTTT. This codes for CASSLGRSGGSPLHF.

This chain links TRBV10-2 with TRBJ1-1, with 9 positions matching TRBD1. V lost 8 bases and J lost 4; bases outside the gene matches: 5. In germline, CDR1 is WSHSY, CDR2 SAAADI. The CDR3 loop spans 13 amino acids. CDR3 residues: CASSEQGATEAFF. CDR3 DNA sequence: TGCGCCAGCTCCGAACAGGGGGCCACTGAAGCTTTCTTT.

This clone has only a few counts. This chain links TRBV14 with TRBJ1-1, with a possible D match to TRBD1 (5 bases). CDR1 is SGHDN and CDR2 is FVKESK in the germline V gene. The CDR3 spans 16 residues. The germline V and J ends were trimmed by 1 base and 4 bases, with 16 bases remaining between them. The CDR3: CASSQVEGQGGTEAFF. The CDR3 nucleotides are TGTGCCAGCAGCCAAGTCGAAGGGCAGGGCGGCACTGAAGCTTTCTTT.

V gene TRBV4-3 combines with J gene TRBJ2-7; D is perhaps TRBD1 (6 bases). Germline V gene sequence: CDR1 LGHNA, CDR2 YSLEER. The V end lost 1 base, the J end lost 6 bases, and 16 bases lay between the germline ends. This CDR3 region has 15 residues. The CDR3 coding sequence is TGCGCCAGCAGCCAAGTCCCAGGGGTGGGTCGCGAGCAGTACTTC. Its translation is CASSQVPGVGREQYF.

This clone was detected only a few times. The chain uses TRBV15 and TRBJ2-4, with 7 bases aligning to TRBD1. Germline V gives CDR1 LNHNV, CDR2 YYDKDF (reference sequence). Trimming removed 0 bases from V and 6 bases from J; junction bases left unmatched: 5. The CDR3 has 15 residues. Written as DNA, the CDR3 is TGTGCCACCAGCAGAGATTGGGGGACAGTAAACATTCAGTACTTC. Its protein is CATSRDWGTVNIQYF.

This clone was picked up one time. V gene TRBV7-9 combines with J gene TRBJ2-7; tentative D call: TRBD1 (5 bases). The CDR3 consists of 12 residues. V was cut by 6 bases and J by 3 bases, with 9 bases left in between. Germline lookup yields CDR1 SEHNR and CDR2 FQNEAQ (reference sequence). The CDR3 region is CASSVQGYEQYF. The CDR3, as DNA: TGTGCCAGCAGTGTCCAGGGCTACGAGCAGTACTTC.

This clone was counted between two and nine times. This chain joins TRBV5-4 and TRBJ2-7; 7 positions agree with TRBD1. The germline gives CDR1 SGHNT, CDR2 YYREEE (reference sequence). The CDR3 spans 13 residues. V lost 4 bases and J lost 2; bases outside the gene matches: 3. The CDR3 DNA is TGTGCCAGCAGCCCAGGGGGAACCTACGAGCAGTACTTC. This encodes CASSPGGTYEQYF.

The V and J genes are TRBV9 and TRBJ1-3, with D possibly matching TRBD1 (5 bases). This CDR3 contains 18 residues. Germline assignment: CDR1 SGDLS and CDR2 YYNGEE. Trimming removed 3 bases at V and 0 bases at J, with 19 bases between. CDR3 loop: CASSASVPGRSSGNTIYF. CDR3 DNA sequence: TGTGCCAGCAGCGCGAGCGTTCCGGGACGGAGCTCTGGAAACACCATATATTTT.

The chain combines TRBV25-1 with TRBJ1-6, with 9 bases matching TRBD1. Germline CDR1 and CDR2: MGHDK and SYGVNS. V gave up 4 bases and J gave up 3 bases; unmatched junction bases: 1. CDR3 size: 15 residues. CDR3 region: CASSGGQGYNSPLHF. CDR3 nucleotides: TGTGCCAGCAGTGGGGGACAGGGCTATAATTCACCCCTCCACTTT.

The chain joins TRBV5-4 to TRBJ1-6, with no clear D. V gave up 0 bases and J gave up 0 bases, with 4 bases separating them. CDR3 length: 15 residues. The germline gives CDR1 SGHNT, CDR2 YYREEE (reference sequence). The CDR3 sequence is CASSLGSSYNSPLHF. DNA of the CDR3: TGTGCCAGCAGCTTGGGGAGCTCCTATAATTCACCCCTCCACTTT.

Written as DNA, the CDR3 is TGTGCCAGCTCACCACCGACAGGAGGAATTGGTGAGCAGTTCTTC. Translated: CASSPPTGGIGEQFF. The chain has TRBV18 and TRBJ2-1; D is perhaps TRBD1 (6 bases). The CDR3 covers 15 residues. Germline CDR1 is KGHSH and CDR2 is LQKENI. V dropped 0 bases and J dropped 9 bases, with 15 bases sitting between them. Combining the CDR3 with reference TRBV18 and TRBJ2-1 gives the whole variable domain NAGVMQNPRHLVRRRGQEARLRCSPMKGHSHVYWYRQLPEEGLKFMVYLQKENIIDESGMPKERFSAEFPKEGPSILRIQQVVRGDSAAYFCASSPPTGGIGEQFFGPGTRLTVL.

The chain recombines TRBV11-2 with TRBJ2-1; 7 bases fit TRBD1. V lost 5 bases to trimming and J lost 7 bases; unmatched junction nucleotides: 5. The CDR3 covers 13 residues. CDR1 is SGHAT, CDR2 FQNNGV, per germline. The CDR3 spells CASSLGQVNEQFF. CDR3 bases: TGTGCCAGCAGCCTCGGACAGGTGAATGAGCAGTTCTTC.

The chain uses TRBV7-9 and TRBJ1-3, with unresolved D. The CDR3 totals 14 residues. Germline CDR1 and CDR2: SEHNR and FQNEAQ (reference sequence). V was clipped by 3 bases and J by 0 bases, with 6 bases between them. CDR3 nucleotides: TGTGCCAGCAGCTTGAGTATCTCTGGAAACACCATATATTTT. Translated: CASSLSISGNTIYF. Based on the CDR3 plus reference TRBV7-9 and TRBJ1-3, the full variable domain is DTGVSQNPRHKITKRGQNVTFRCDPISEHNRLYWYRQTLGQGPEFLTYFQNEAQLEKSRLLSDRFSAERPKGSFSTLEIQRTEQGDSAMYLCASSLSISGNTIYFGEGSWLTVV.

This clone has a single count. This rearrangement joins TRBV30 to TRBJ2-7, with 7 bases aligning to TRBD1. The germline V gene encodes CDR1 GTSNPN and CDR2 SVGIG (reference sequence). V gave up 8 bases and J gave up 7 bases; unmatched junction bases: 11. The CDR3 contains 12 residues. CDR3 sequence: CAGGTGAYEQYF. Written as DNA, the CDR3 is TGTGCCGGAGGCACAGGGGCATATGAGCAGTACTTC.

This chain links TRBV7-2 with TRBJ2-3; D remains ambiguous. The V gene's germline CDR1 is SGHTA and CDR2 FQGNSA. The CDR3 is 13 amino acids. V lost 5 bases to trimming and J lost 5 bases, with 11 bases between them. The CDR3 loop reads CASSPTPEDTQYF. The CDR3 DNA is TGTGCCAGCAGCCCCACCCCCGAAGATACGCAGTATTTT.

The chain links TRBV5-6 to TRBJ1-2; the D gene is possibly TRBD1 (6 bases). There are 13 residues in the CDR3. The V gene lost 3 bases and the J gene lost 9 bases, with 15 bases spanning the gap. Per germline, CDR1 SGHDT and CDR2 YYEEEE. This CDR3 reads CASSSRQDGSYTF. CDR3 sequence (DNA): TGTGCCAGCAGCTCTAGACAGGACGGGAGCTACACCTTC. Variable domain in full (rest from reference TRBV5-6 and TRBJ1-2): DAGVTQSPTHLIKTRGQQVTLRCSPKSGHDTVSWYQQALGQGPQFIFQYYEEEERQRGNFPDRFSGHQFPNYSSELNVNALLLGDSALYLCASSSRQDGSYTFGSGTRLTVV.

V usage is TRBV29-1 and J usage is TRBJ2-2; D possibly matches TRBD1 or TRBD2 (6 bases each). The CDR3 is 12 amino acids. Germline V gene sequence: CDR1 SQVTM, CDR2 ANQGSEA. The CDR3 region is CGGGVLAGELFF. CDR3 sequence (DNA): TGCGGGGGCGGGGTCCTGGCCGGGGAGCTGTTTTTT.

The genes are TRBV9 and TRBJ1-2; D gene uncertain. The germline V and J ends were trimmed by 4 bases and 4 bases, with 8 bases remaining between them. CDR3 size: 12 residues. CDR1 SGDLS and CDR2 YYNGEE come from the germline V gene. CDR3 nucleotide sequence: TGTGCCAGCAGCCCAAACTCCTATGGCTACACCTTC. Translated: CASSPNSYGYTF.

Concerning this clone itself: The final CDR3 position lacks the conserved phenylalanine or tryptophan, pointing to a likely read error. No DNA is shown, since the ends of the CDR3 on it are uncertain; the CDR3 is the one TCRdb lists. CDR3 region: CAWTSRGGLSEL. The J gene is TRBJ1-2, the V gene TRBV30; TRBD1, the table's D call, was not compared with the DNA. From germline, CDR1 is GTSNPN and CDR2 SVGIG (reference sequence). The CDR3 comprises 12 residues, both ends counted.

The chain employs TRBV19 and TRBJ2-2, with 9 bases that match TRBD1. Germline CDR1 and CDR2: LNHDA and SQIVND (reference sequence). This CDR3 is 15 amino acids long. With V trimmed by 5 bases and J by 6 bases, 7 bases remained unmatched. The CDR3 DNA sequence: TGTGCCAGTAGTTCCGGGACAGGGATCGCCGGGGAGCTGTTTTTT. This gives the protein CASSSGTGIAGELFF. Full variable domain (missing parts from reference TRBV19 and TRBJ2-2): DGGITQSPKYLFRKEGQNVTLSCEQNLNHDAMYWYRQDPGQGLRLIYYSQIVNDFQKGDIAEGYSVSREKKESFPLTVTSAQKNPTAFYLCASSSGTGIAGELFFGEGSRLTVL.

Here the CDR3 DNA reads TGTGCCAGCAGCACACAGGGGGAGGGACCCGAGCTGTTTTTT. Protein sequence: CASSTQGEGPELFF. V is TRBV7-9 and J is TRBJ2-2; D is perhaps TRBD1 (8 bases). The CDR3 has 14 amino acids. V shed 5 bases and J shed 11 bases, with 18 bases lying between them. Germline CDR1 and CDR2: SEHNR and FQNEAQ (reference sequence).